This T cell receptor (beta chain) was sequenced in a study of shared clonotypes between healthy human individuals. This CDR3 has 16 amino acids. Germline V lookup: CDR1 SGHNT, CDR2 YYREEE (reference sequence). V dropped 2 bases and J dropped 0 bases, with 12 bases sitting between them. Generated by immunoSEQ multiplex PCR, the TCRdb table keeps only in-frame clones and is missing some. This sample has roughly 1.4 million clones, with 98% found just once. The V gene is TRBV5-4, the J gene TRBJ2-4, with D tentatively TRBD1 (6 bases). Sequenced input: naive CD4+ T cells sorted from blood. Subset: CD45RA+ positively selected. This sequence originates from a man between 25 and 39 years old in good health. The CDR3 spells CASSLPGQLAKNIQYF. The CDR3 DNA reads TGTGCCAGCAGCTTACCAGGACAGCTAGCCAAAAACATTCAGTACTTC.